This is a list of T cell receptor beta chains from one sample in a study of regulatory T cells in long-lasting Graves disease. TCRdb reprocessed the multiplex PCR reads via MiXCR and lists one record per CDR3 protein. The repertoire includes over 500,000 distinct CDR3 sequences, around 15% of them detected once, and 12% sits in the top ten. Separately, the same data were catalogued under a study of T cells in Graves' hyperthyroidism and ophthalmopathy.

The sample here was peripheral blood mononuclear cells (PBMCs), taken at new diagnosis, from a patient treated with antithyroid drugs. All receptors derive from a man in his late teens or twenties with Graves disease. Both conserved end residues are part of each CDR3. Each record gives: CDR3 protein, CDR3 DNA, clone size, V gene, D gene, J gene. A D gene is named only where the DNA matches it firmly. Clone size is stated in some rows and not others, as once, few, many or a class when expanded.

CASSMYGGSPLEQYF	TGTGCCAGCAGCATGTATGGGGGCTCTCCGCTCGAGCAGTACTTC	many	TRBV9	NA	TRBJ2-7
CASSVGSPGANVLTF	TGTGCCAGCAGTGTAGGGTCTCCTGGGGCCAACGTCCTGACTTTC	many	TRBV2	NA	TRBJ2-6
CASSLRGTGGVDTQYF	TGCGCCAGCAGCTTGAGGGGGACAGGGGGTGTGGATACGCAGTATTTT	once	TRBV5-1	TRBD1	TRBJ2-3
CASSLCGRSNGYTF	TGTGCCAGCAGCTTATGCGGCAGGTCTAATGGCTACACCTTC	many	TRBV7-2	NA	TRBJ1-2
CASSPTGTPTYEQYF	TGTGCCAGCAGCCCAACCGGGACGCCCACCTACGAGCAGTACTTC	many	TRBV7-8	NA	TRBJ2-7
CASSQDSLRAGDSRRETQYF	TGTGCCAGCAGCCAAGATTCTCTCCGGGCAGGGGACTCTAGAAGGGAGACCCAGTACTTC	few	TRBV3-1	NA	TRBJ2-5
CASEVVGQGYSPLHF	TGTGCCAGCGAAGTGGTGGGACAGGGGTATTCACCCCTCCACTTT	NA	TRBV2	TRBD1	TRBJ1-6
CASSLEPLPSGNTIYF	TGTGCCAGCAGCTTAGAACCGCTACCCTCTGGAAACACCATATATTTT	few	TRBV7-9	NA	TRBJ1-3
CASSLNRDYEQYF	TGTGCCAGCAGCTTAAACAGGGACTACGAGCAGTACTTC	many	TRBV11-3	NA	TRBJ2-7
CASSVAASGANTGELFF	TGTGCCAGCAGCGTAGCGGCTAGCGGCGCGAACACCGGGGAGCTGTTTTTT	NA	TRBV9	TRBD2	TRBJ2-2
CASSTTGNEQYF	TGTGCCAGCAGCACTACAGGGAACGAGCAGTACTTC	many	TRBV11-2	NA	TRBJ2-7
CAWSGTSGRAGGKNIQYF	TGTGCCTGGAGTGGCACTAGCGGGAGGGCCGGGGGCAAAAACATTCAGTACTTC	few	TRBV30	TRBD2	TRBJ2-4
CASSERTGGQVYGYTF	TGTGCCAGCAGTGAGAGGACAGGGGGACAAGTCTATGGCTACACCTTC	many	TRBV6-1	TRBD1	TRBJ1-2
CASSPWGLGSYEQYF	TGTGCCAGCAGCCCGTGGGGGCTTGGCTCCTACGAGCAGTACTTC	few	TRBV9	NA	TRBJ2-7
CASSEAGYLDSNYEQYF	TGTGCCAGCAGTGAAGCGGGTTACCTGGACAGTAACTACGAGCAGTACTTC	many	TRBV6-1	NA	TRBJ2-7
CASSSSGSSYTQYF	TGTGCCAGCAGCTCTAGCGGGAGTTCGTATACGCAGTATTTT	many	TRBV5-6	TRBD2	TRBJ2-3
CSARRGGRVADTQYF	TGCAGTGCTAGAAGGGGCGGGAGAGTGGCAGATACGCAGTATTTT	few	TRBV20-1	TRBD2	TRBJ2-3
CASSLDIRRWDKAYEQYF	TGTGCCAGCAGCTTAGATATTCGGCGTTGGGATAAAGCCTACGAGCAGTACTTC	NA	TRBV7-9	NA	TRBJ2-7
CASSTDRGPQPQHF	TGTGCCAGCAGCACAGACAGGGGGCCTCAGCCCCAGCATTTT	few	TRBV9	TRBD1	TRBJ1-5
CSATSGWFEQFF	TGCAGCGCAACTAGCGGGTGGTTCGAGCAGTTCTTC	many	TRBV29-1	TRBD2	TRBJ2-1
CASSQSSGTDFVTQYF	TGTGCCAGCTCACAGTCCAGCGGGACCGACTTTGTTACGCAGTATTTT	NA	TRBV18	TRBD2	TRBJ2-3
CASTQGTEAFF	TGTGCCAGCACGCAGGGCACTGAAGCTTTCTTT	many	TRBV6-2/TRBV6-3	NA	TRBJ1-1
CAWSDGPGTQYF	TGTGCCTGGAGTGACGGCCCCGGGACCCAGTACTTC	few	TRBV30	NA	TRBJ2-5
CAWRMMSSGELFF	TGTGCCTGGAGAATGATGTCTTCCGGGGAGCTGTTTTTT	NA	TRBV30	NA	TRBJ2-2
CASSIQPGLAVTGELFF	TGTGCCAGCAGTATTCAACCGGGACTAGCGGTCACCGGGGAGCTGTTTTTT	NA	TRBV28	TRBD2	TRBJ2-2
CASSSPPSEQYF	TGTGCCAGCAGCTCTCCCCCCTCCGAGCAGTACTTC	many	TRBV7-9	NA	TRBJ2-7
CASSPGHPYEQYF	TGTGCCAGTAGTCCAGGACACCCCTACGAGCAGTACTTC	many	TRBV19	NA	TRBJ2-7
CASSRGGGRSYEQYF	TGCGCCAGCAGCAGGGGGGGAGGCCGGTCCTACGAGCAGTACTTC	NA	TRBV5-1	NA	TRBJ2-7
CAWSPFLGRAKNIQYF	TGTGCCTGGAGTCCATTCCTTGGTAGGGCCAAAAACATTCAGTACTTC	many	TRBV30	NA	TRBJ2-4
CATSRVTLAGNNEQFF	TGTGCCACCAGCAGAGTAACACTAGCGGGAAACAATGAGCAGTTCTTC	NA	TRBV15	TRBD2	TRBJ2-1
CASSPPGVEQFF	TGTGCCAGCAGCCCACCGGGGGTGGAGCAGTTCTTC	many	TRBV7-9	NA	TRBJ2-1
CASSPQQETAYEQYF	TGTGCCAGCAGTCCCCAACAGGAAACAGCCTACGAGCAGTACTTC	many	TRBV27	NA	TRBJ2-7
CASRPSFGQGPQPQHF	TGTGCCAGTAGACCATCATTTGGACAGGGGCCTCAGCCCCAGCATTTT	NA	TRBV19	TRBD1	TRBJ1-5
CSARQQGSSYEQYF	TGCAGTGCTAGACAACAGGGGAGCTCCTACGAGCAGTACTTC	few	TRBV20-1	TRBD1	TRBJ2-7
CSAESGTGFNEQYF	TGCAGTGCTGAGAGCGGGACAGGGTTCAACGAGCAGTACTTC	NA	TRBV20-1	TRBD1	TRBJ2-7
CASSLEGAGEKLFF	TGCGCCAGCAGCTTGGAGGGGGCAGGGGAAAAACTGTTTTTT	many	TRBV5-1	TRBD1	TRBJ1-4
CASSMVVRHGTDTQYF	TGTGCCAGTAGTATGGTCGTGCGGCACGGCACAGATACGCAGTATTTT	NA	TRBV19	NA	TRBJ2-3
CASSPGQFYEQYF	TGTGCCAGCAGCCCGGGACAGTTCTACGAGCAGTACTTC	many	TRBV3-1	TRBD1	TRBJ2-7
CASSRWTGGKTGELFF	TGTGCCAGCAGTCGATGGACAGGGGGAAAGACCGGGGAGCTGTTTTTT	many	TRBV2	TRBD1	TRBJ2-2
CASSPQGFTDTQYF	TGTGCCAGCAGCCCCCAGGGGTTCACAGATACGCAGTATTTT	NA	TRBV27	NA	TRBJ2-3
CASRLGSVEAFF	TGTGCCAGCAGGCTAGGGTCGGTTGAAGCTTTCTTT	NA	TRBV28	NA	TRBJ1-1
CASSPMWDTMTYEQYF	TGTGCCAGCAGCCCCATGTGGGACACTATGACCTACGAGCAGTACTTC	many	TRBV11-1	NA	TRBJ2-7
CASSTVSTDTQYF	TGTGCCAGCAGCACAGTAAGCACAGATACGCAGTATTTT	few	TRBV6-2/TRBV6-3	NA	TRBJ2-3
CASSLGAGDPNEQYF	TGTGCCAGCAGTTTAGGAGCGGGAGACCCAAACGAGCAGTACTTC	NA	TRBV27	TRBD2	TRBJ2-7
CAVTANTEAFF	TGTGCCGTAACCGCGAACACTGAAGCTTTCTTT	many	TRBV28	NA	TRBJ1-1
CVSSPRSTMFGNEQFF	TGTGTCAGCAGCCCCCGTTCCACCATGTTTGGCAATGAGCAGTTCTTC	NA	TRBV7-2	NA	TRBJ2-1
CASSRVRQGAGEQYF	TGCGCCAGCAGCCGCGTGCGGCAGGGGGCGGGGGAGCAGTACTTC	NA	TRBV5-1	TRBD1	TRBJ2-7
CATSDFPNGGYTF	TGTGCCACCAGTGATTTCCCTAACGGGGGCTACACCTTC	NA	TRBV24-1	NA	TRBJ1-2
CASSEGGIQETQYF	TGTGCCAGCAGTGAAGGGGGGATACAAGAGACCCAGTACTTC	many	TRBV2	NA	TRBJ2-5
CASRVLAGTYSYEQYF	TGTGCCAGCAGGGTCCTAGCGGGGACGTACTCCTACGAGCAGTACTTC	many	TRBV6-1	TRBD2	TRBJ2-7
CASSYSPRRQGNYGYTF	TGTGCCAGCAGTTACTCCCCCCGGCGGCAGGGAAACTATGGCTACACCTTC	many	TRBV6-5	NA	TRBJ1-2